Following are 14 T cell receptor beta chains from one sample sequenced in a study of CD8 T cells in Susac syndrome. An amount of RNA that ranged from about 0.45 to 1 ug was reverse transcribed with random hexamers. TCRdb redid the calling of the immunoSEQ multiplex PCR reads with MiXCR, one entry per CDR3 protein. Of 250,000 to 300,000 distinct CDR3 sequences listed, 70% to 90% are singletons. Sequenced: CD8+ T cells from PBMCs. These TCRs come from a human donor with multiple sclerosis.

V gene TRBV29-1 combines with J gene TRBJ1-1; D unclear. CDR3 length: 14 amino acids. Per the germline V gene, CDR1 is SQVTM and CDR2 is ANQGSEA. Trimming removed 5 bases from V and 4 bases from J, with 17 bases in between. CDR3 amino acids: CSVKTSLGFTEAFF. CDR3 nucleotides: TGCAGCGTTAAGACCTCTCTGGGGTTCACTGAAGCTTTCTTT.

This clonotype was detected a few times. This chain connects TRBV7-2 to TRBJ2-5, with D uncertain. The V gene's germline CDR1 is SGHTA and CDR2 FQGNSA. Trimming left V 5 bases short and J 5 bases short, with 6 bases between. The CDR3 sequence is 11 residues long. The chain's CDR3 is CASSRWETQYF. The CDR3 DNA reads TGTGCCAGCAGCCGGTGGGAGACCCAGTACTTC. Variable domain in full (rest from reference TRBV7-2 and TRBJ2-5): GAGVSQSPSNKVTEKGKDVELRCDPISGHTALYWYRQSLGQGLEFLIYFQGNSAPDKSGLPSDRFSAERTGGSVSTLTIQRTQQEDSAVYLCASSRWETQYFGPGTRLLVL.

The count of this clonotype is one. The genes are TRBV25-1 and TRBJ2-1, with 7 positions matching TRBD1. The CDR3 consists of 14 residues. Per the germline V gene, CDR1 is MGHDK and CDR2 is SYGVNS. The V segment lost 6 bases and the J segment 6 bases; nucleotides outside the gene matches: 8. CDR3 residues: CASRGDRSSNEQFF. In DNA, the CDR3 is TGTGCCAGCAGGGGGGACAGATCAAGCAATGAGCAGTTCTTC. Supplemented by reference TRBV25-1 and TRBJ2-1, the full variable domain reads EADIYQTPRYLVIGTGKKITLECSQTMGHDKMYWYQQDPGMELHLIHYSYGVNSTEKGDLSSESTVSRIRTEHFPLTLESARPSHTSQYLCASRGDRSSNEQFFGPGTRLTVL.

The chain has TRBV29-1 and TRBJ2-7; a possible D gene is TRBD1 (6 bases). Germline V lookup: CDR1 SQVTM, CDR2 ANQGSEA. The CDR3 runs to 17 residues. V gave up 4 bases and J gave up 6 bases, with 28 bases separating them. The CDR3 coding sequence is TGCAGCGTTGGGGGAATTTCTGGGACAACAAGCTCCGGCGAGCAGTACTTC. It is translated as CSVGGISGTTSSGEQYF.

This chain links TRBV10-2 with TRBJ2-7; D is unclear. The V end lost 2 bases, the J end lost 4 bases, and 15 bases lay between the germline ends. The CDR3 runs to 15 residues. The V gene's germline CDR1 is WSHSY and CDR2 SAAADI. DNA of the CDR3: TGCGCCAGCAGTGAGGTTAGGCCCGCCGGGTACGAGCAGTACTTC. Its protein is CASSEVRPAGYEQYF.

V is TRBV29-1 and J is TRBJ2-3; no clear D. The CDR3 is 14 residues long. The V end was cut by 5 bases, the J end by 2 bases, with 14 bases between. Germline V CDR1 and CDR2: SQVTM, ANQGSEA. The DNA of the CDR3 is TGCAGCGTTTTAAGCAAGCTGGCCACAGATACGCAGTATTTT. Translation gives CSVLSKLATDTQYF.

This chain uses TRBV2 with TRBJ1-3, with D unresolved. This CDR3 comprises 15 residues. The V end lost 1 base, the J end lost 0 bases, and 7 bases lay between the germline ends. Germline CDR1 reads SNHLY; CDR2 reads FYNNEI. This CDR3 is CASSEGSPSGNTIYF. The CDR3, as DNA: TGTGCCAGCAGTGAAGGGTCCCCCTCTGGAAACACCATATATTTT.

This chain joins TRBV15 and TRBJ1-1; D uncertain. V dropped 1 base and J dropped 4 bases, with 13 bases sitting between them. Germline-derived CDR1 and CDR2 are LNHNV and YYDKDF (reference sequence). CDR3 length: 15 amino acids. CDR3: CATSRGKLGGTEAFF. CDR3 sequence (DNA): TGTGCCACCAGCAGAGGAAAGCTAGGCGGCACTGAAGCTTTCTTT.

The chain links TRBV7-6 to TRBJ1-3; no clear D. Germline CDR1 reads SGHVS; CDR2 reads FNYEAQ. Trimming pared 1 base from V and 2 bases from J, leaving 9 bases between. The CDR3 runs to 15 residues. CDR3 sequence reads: CASSLDLLPGNTIYF. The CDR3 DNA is TGTGCCAGCAGCTTAGACCTCCTTCCTGGAAACACCATATATTTT.

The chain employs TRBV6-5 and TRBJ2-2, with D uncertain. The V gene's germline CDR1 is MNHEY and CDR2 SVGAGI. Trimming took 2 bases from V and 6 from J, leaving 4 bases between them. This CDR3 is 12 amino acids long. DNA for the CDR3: TGTGCCAGCAGTTACGGGTCCGGGGAGCTGTTTTTT. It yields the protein CASSYGSGELFF.

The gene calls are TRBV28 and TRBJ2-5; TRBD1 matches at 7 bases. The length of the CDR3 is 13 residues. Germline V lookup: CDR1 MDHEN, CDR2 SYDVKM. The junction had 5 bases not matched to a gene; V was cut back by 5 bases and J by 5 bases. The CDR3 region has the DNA TGTGCCAGCAGTCTACAGGGGCACGAGACCCAGTACTTC. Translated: CASSLQGHETQYF.

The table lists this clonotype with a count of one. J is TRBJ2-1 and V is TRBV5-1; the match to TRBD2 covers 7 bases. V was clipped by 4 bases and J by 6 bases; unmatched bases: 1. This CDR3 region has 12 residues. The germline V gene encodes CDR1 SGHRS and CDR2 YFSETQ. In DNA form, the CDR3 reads TGCGCCAGCAGCCCGGGAGGCAATGAGCAGTTCTTC. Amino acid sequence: CASSPGGNEQFF.

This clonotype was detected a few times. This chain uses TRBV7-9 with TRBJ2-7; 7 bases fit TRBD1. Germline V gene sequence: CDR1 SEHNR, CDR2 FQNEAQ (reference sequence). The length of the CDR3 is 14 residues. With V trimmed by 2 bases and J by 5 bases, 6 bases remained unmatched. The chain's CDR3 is CASSLYDRADEQYF. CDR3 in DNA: TGTGCCAGCAGCTTATACGACAGGGCCGACGAGCAGTACTTC.

The CDR3 coding sequence is TGCGCCAGCAGCTTGGGGTATGTGTCCCAAGAGACCCAGTACTTC. This sequence encodes CASSLGYVSQETQYF. The chain is built from TRBV5-1 and TRBJ2-5; unclear D gene. Trimming removed 0 bases at V and 1 base at J, with 10 bases between. The CDR3 has 15 amino acids. Germline V gene lookup returns CDR1 SGHRS and CDR2 YFSETQ.